This T cell receptor (beta chain) was sequenced for a study of shared clonotypes between healthy human individuals. This CDR3 contains 15 residues. The germline gives CDR1 MGHDK, CDR2 SYGVNS. Trimming removed 3 bases at V and 7 bases at J, with 19 bases between. TCRdb keeps only in-frame clones here, not all; method: immunoSEQ multiplex PCR. The data hold approximately 1,500,000 clones, with approximately 98% observed a single time. This TCR was sampled from a man younger than 40 in good health. The sample consisted of naive CD4+ T cells sorted from blood. Subset denoted: CD45RA+ positively selected. The V and J genes are TRBV25-1 and TRBJ2-7, with a possible D match to TRBD1 (6 bases). The DNA of the CDR3 is TGTGCCAGCAGTGAGACCCAGGGGATTCAGGGGGAGCAGTACTTC. It yields the protein CASSETQGIQGEQYF.